These 26 T cell receptor beta chains were sequenced from one sample in a study of blood T cell repertoires in COVID-19 (dated by TCRdb to the early 2020s). The method behind the library was the immunoSEQ multiplex PCR assay. TCRdb holds this immuneACCESS table with in-frame rearrangements only. Some clones are missing; in checked studies, unresolved V genes explain under half, and the rest has no known cause. In this sample the table shows about 230,000 clones, around 86% of which occur a single time. Roughly 10% of the sample is in the top ten clones. Sequencing was performed on peripheral blood. These receptors originate from a man in his fifties with COVID-19, enrolled during active disease.

The chain uses TRBV12-5 and TRBJ1-1, with 9 positions matching TRBD1. With 5 bases clipped from V and 3 bases from J, the junction kept 7 bases outside the gene matches. The CDR3 has 15 amino acids. CDR1 and CDR2 from the germline V gene are LGHNT and FRNRAP. Here the CDR3 reads CASGTGQGGHTEAFF. The DNA of the CDR3 is TGTGCTAGTGGTACGGGACAGGGTGGACACACTGAAGCTTTCTTT. Based on the CDR3 plus reference TRBV12-5 and TRBJ1-1, the full variable domain is DARVTQTPRHKVTEMGQEVTMRCQPILGHNTVFWYRQTMMQGLELLAYFRNRAPLDDSGMPKDRFSAEMPDATLATLKIQPSEPRDSAVYFCASGTGQGGHTEAFFGQGTRLTVV.

This clone was detected once. The V and J genes are TRBV29-1 and TRBJ2-1, with 10 bases matching TRBD2. This CDR3 is 15 amino acids long. V shed 5 bases, J shed 4 bases, and the junction held 8 bases outside the gene matches. Germline-derived CDR1 and CDR2 are SQVTM and ANQGSEA. The CDR3 reads CSVSNPSGGYNEQFF. In nucleotides, the CDR3 is TGCAGCGTTTCTAATCCTAGCGGGGGTTACAATGAGCAGTTCTTC.

Worth noting for this clone: The conserved closing phenylalanine or tryptophan is absent in this CDR3, likely reflecting a read error. The rearrangement joins TRBV19 to TRBJ2-7, with 7 bases identical to TRBD1. The length of the CDR3 is 14 residues. The V segment lost 4 bases and the J segment 1 base; nucleotides outside the gene matches: 4. Looked up from germline, CDR1 is LNHDA and CDR2 is SQIVND (reference sequence). This CDR3 reads CASSRTGGSYEQYL. CDR3 sequence (DNA): TGTGCCAGTAGTAGGACAGGCGGATCCTACGAGCAGTACCTC.

This chain joins TRBV6-5 and TRBJ2-5; D might be TRBD2 (5 bases). Trimming cost V 7 bases and J 5 bases, with 11 bases left between them. The CDR3 sequence is 12 residues long. The germline V gene encodes CDR1 MNHEY and CDR2 SVGAGI. The CDR3 DNA reads as TGTGCCAGCACCCGGACGGGGGAGACCCAGTACTTC. This sequence encodes CASTRTGETQYF.

Details on this clone: One end of the junction does not line up with germline, which may come from a read error. V gene TRBV9 combines with J gene TRBJ1-6, with 8 bases fitting TRBD1. CDR3 length: 14 amino acids. From germline, CDR1 is SGDLS and CDR2 YYNGEE. The CDR3 here is CASSTEEGRRGLSW. The DNA for the CDR3 is TGTGCCAGCAGCACCGAAGAAGGGCGCAGGGGGCTTTCTTGG.

The rearrangement joins TRBV19 to TRBJ1-1, with TRBD1 identical over 8 bases. Germline V gene sequence: CDR1 LNHDA, CDR2 SQIVND (reference sequence). The V gene end was trimmed by 4 bases and the J gene end by 10 bases; junction bases not matched to a gene: 11. The CDR3 extends over 14 amino acids. In DNA form, the CDR3 reads TGTGCCAGTAGTACCACGGGACAGGCGGCAGGAGCTTTCTTT. Protein product: CASSTTGQAAGAFF.

The genes are TRBV5-6 and TRBJ1-5; D may be TRBD1 (6 bases). The CDR3 contains 16 residues. Trimming took off 0 bases at V and 7 bases at J, with 17 bases between the two ends. Germline assignment: CDR1 SGHDT and CDR2 YYEEEE. The CDR3 here is CASSLGVRGARQPQHF. CDR3 nucleotides: TGTGCCAGCAGCTTGGGGGTTCGGGGGGCACGCCAGCCCCAGCATTTT.

V is TRBV27 and J is TRBJ1-5; D unclear. Germline-derived CDR1 and CDR2 are MNHEY and SMNVEV (reference sequence). This CDR3 has 16 residues. V was shortened by 4 bases and J by 5 bases, with 18 bases between the two germline ends. The CDR3 reads CASSSTKGALDQPQHF. The CDR3 DNA is TGTGCCAGCAGTTCGACTAAAGGCGCTTTGGATCAGCCCCAGCATTTT.

The rearrangement links TRBV30 to TRBJ2-1, with TRBD2 matching 11 bases. Germline V gene data show CDR1 as GTSNPN and CDR2 as SVGIG (reference sequence). The CDR3 runs to 15 residues. J was trimmed by 8 bases and V by 2 bases; bases with no gene match: 8. The chain's CDR3 is CAWSTGLADSDEQFF. In nucleotides, the CDR3 is TGTGCCTGGAGTACGGGACTAGCGGATTCGGATGAGCAGTTCTTC.

CDR3 region: CASSIFGRPPSTDTQYF. The DNA of the CDR3 is TGTGCCAGTAGTATCTTTGGGAGGCCTCCTAGCACAGATACGCAGTATTTT. The chain is built from TRBV19 and TRBJ2-3; the D gene is possibly TRBD2 (6 bases). Germline V CDR1 and CDR2: LNHDA, SQIVND (reference sequence). The CDR3 runs 17 residues. Trimming left V 3 bases short and J 0 bases short, with 16 bases between.

The chain joins TRBV29-1 to TRBJ1-1, with 9 nucleotides matching TRBD1. This CDR3 comprises 16 residues. V lost 8 bases, J lost 4 bases, and 17 bases stayed unmatched. Germline V lookup: CDR1 SQVTM, CDR2 ANQGSEA. The CDR3: CSILDRGLMAGTEAFF. The CDR3 DNA follows: TGCAGCATCCTGGACAGGGGTTTAATGGCTGGCACTGAAGCTTTCTTT.

This clone was detected once. V gene TRBV5-1 combines with J gene TRBJ2-4; D is unresolved. Germline V gene lookup returns CDR1 SGHRS and CDR2 YFSETQ. The CDR3 consists of 13 residues. V was cut by 5 bases and J by 8 bases, with 14 bases left in between. Written as DNA, the CDR3 is TGCGCCAGCAGTTCCCAGTCCCTGGACATTCAGTACTTC. Encoded protein: CASSSQSLDIQYF.

The J gene is TRBJ2-6, the V gene TRBV19; 9 positions agree with TRBD1. The CDR3 consists of 20 residues. J lost 3 bases, V lost 6 bases, and 18 bases had no gene match. Germline lookup yields CDR1 LNHDA and CDR2 SQIVND (reference sequence). CDR3 sequence reads: CASRGQGSFGTGSGANVLTF. CDR3 nucleotide sequence: TGTGCCAGTAGGGGCCAGGGGTCCTTTGGGACAGGGAGTGGGGCCAACGTCCTGACTTTC.

V usage is TRBV28 and J usage is TRBJ1-5; no clear D. Trimming left V 3 bases short and J 11 bases short, with 14 bases between. Germline CDR1 is MDHEN and CDR2 is SYDVKM. CDR3 length: 13 amino acids. CDR3 in amino acids: CASSFTDGWAQHF. The CDR3 nucleotides read TGTGCCAGCAGTTTCACAGATGGGTGGGCCCAGCATTTT.

CDR3 sequence reads: CASRQGPYEQYF. CDR3 in DNA: TGTGCCAGCAGACAGGGCCCCTACGAGCAGTACTTC. V gene TRBV21-1 combines with J gene TRBJ2-7; TRBD1 is the table's D call and was not checked against the DNA. TRBV21-1 represents a pseudogene. This CDR3 spans 12 amino acids.

The chain employs TRBV28 and TRBJ1-3, with a weak D call TRBD1 (6 bases). V was clipped by 5 bases and J by 4 bases, with 15 bases between them. The CDR3 consists of 15 residues. CDR1 is MDHEN, CDR2 SYDVKM, per germline. The CDR3 sequence: CASSPTGFYGNTIYF. The CDR3 region has the DNA TGTGCCAGCAGTCCTACAGGGTTTTACGGAAACACCATATATTTT.

V gene TRBV6-5 combines with J gene TRBJ2-5; D is unclear. Germline V CDR1 and CDR2: MNHEY, SVGAGI. Trimming removed 2 bases from V and 3 bases from J, with 10 bases in between. The CDR3 spans 14 residues. The CDR3 nucleotides are TGTGCCAGCAGTTACGGTGGGCCAAAAGAGACCCAGTACTTC. The encoded protein is CASSYGGPKETQYF.

CDR3 amino acids: CASSVEGLAGGPISYNEQFF. As DNA, the CDR3 is TGTGCCAGCAGCGTAGAGGGCCTAGCGGGGGGCCCTATCTCCTACAATGAGCAGTTCTTC. The rearrangement uses TRBV9 and TRBJ2-1, with TRBD2 identical over 11 bases. CDR1 is SGDLS, CDR2 YYNGEE, per germline. The CDR3 runs 20 residues. J gave up 0 bases and V 0 bases, and 11 bases lay outside the gene matches.

The rearrangement joins TRBV6-1 to TRBJ1-1; D gene ambiguous. The CDR3 has 13 amino acids. V lost 1 base and J 3 bases, leaving 6 bases between the germline ends. Germline CDR1 MNHNS, CDR2 SASEGT. CDR3 coding DNA: TGTGCCAGCAGTGAAGGGAGTTACACTGAAGCTTTCTTT. Residues: CASSEGSYTEAFF.

V and J are TRBV18 and TRBJ1-2, with 8 bases matching TRBD1. The trim removed 2 bases at V and 3 bases at J, leaving 2 bases unmatched. The CDR3 is made up of 14 amino acids. From germline, CDR1 is KGHSH and CDR2 LQKENI. CDR3 nucleotide sequence: TGTGCCAGCTCACCATCGGGACAGGACTATGGCTACACCTTC. Translated: CASSPSGQDYGYTF.

The DNA of the CDR3 is TGTGCCAGCAGCGCCGGGACAGGAACCTACGAGCAGTACTTC. This sequence encodes CASSAGTGTYEQYF. The genes are TRBV9 and TRBJ2-7; 8 nucleotides match TRBD1. V was clipped by 3 bases and J by 2 bases; unmatched bases: 4. The CDR3 is 14 amino acids. The germline V gene encodes CDR1 SGDLS and CDR2 YYNGEE.

The CDR3 protein is CASRSTGLAGNRETQYF. The CDR3 nucleotides read TGTGCCAGCAGATCTACGGGACTAGCGGGGAATCGAGAGACCCAGTACTTC. The chain employs TRBV3-1 (or the pseudogene TRBV3-2) and TRBJ2-5; 13 positions agree with TRBD2. This CDR3 comprises 17 residues. V was pared by 6 bases and J by 4 bases, with 11 bases of the junction left unmatched. The germline CDR1 and CDR2 sequences are LGHDT and YNNKEL (reference sequence).

V and J are TRBV10-3 and TRBJ2-1; 8 bases map to TRBD1. With V trimmed by 6 bases and J by 3 bases, 7 bases remained unmatched. Per the germline V gene, CDR1 is ENHRY and CDR2 is SYGVKD. The CDR3 runs to 15 residues. The CDR3 nucleotides are TGTGCCATCAGCGGAACAGGGGGACTCTACAATGAGCAGTTCTTC. It translates to CAISGTGGLYNEQFF.

V is TRBV5-6 and J is TRBJ2-1, with TRBD2 matching over 11 bases. Unmatched junction bases numbered 8, after V lost 4 bases and J lost 5 bases. The length of the CDR3 is 16 residues. CDR1 is SGHDT and CDR2 is YYEEEE in the germline V gene. In DNA, the CDR3 is TGTGCCAGCAGCCCGACGACTAGCGGGGAAGACAATGAGCAGTTCTTC. Its translation: CASSPTTSGEDNEQFF.

This clone has a count of ten or more. V gene TRBV6-4 combines with J gene TRBJ2-1; TRBD2 aligns across 9 bases. This CDR3 spans 16 amino acids. V shed 4 bases and J 6 bases; nucleotides not matched to a gene: 10. Germline-derived CDR1 and CDR2 are MRHNA and SNTAGT. CDR3 sequence reads: CASSVVAGGPSNEQFF. The CDR3 nucleotides read TGTGCCAGCAGTGTGGTGGCGGGAGGGCCAAGCAATGAGCAGTTCTTC.

Remarks on this clone: The sample carries other DNA sequences with the same CDR3. The J gene is TRBJ2-1, the V gene TRBV19; D not resolved. CDR1 LNHDA and CDR2 SQIVND come from the germline V gene (reference sequence). Trimming took off 3 bases at V and 0 bases at J, with 9 bases between the two ends. The CDR3 is 15 residues long. The CDR3 DNA sequence: TGTGCCAGTAGTATTGATCGCGGCTCCTACAATGAGCAGTTCTTC. Translating gives CASSIDRGSYNEQFF.